This TCR beta chain was retrieved from a study of beta chain features in type 1 diabetes. This clone was recorded a few times. The whole isolated RNA underwent reverse transcription, so sequencing captured expressed TCRB transcripts. Only in-frame clones appear in the TCRdb table, and some are missing; sequencing was by immunoSEQ multiplex PCR. This sample has 310,000 or so clones, with under 8.5% found just once. Germline CDR1 is SGHTA and CDR2 is FQGTGA. The CDR3 covers 13 residues. The V gene lost 4 bases and the J gene lost 0 bases, with 6 bases spanning the gap. Naive, central memory, regulatory and stem cell-like memory cells within the CD4+ compartment were sorted using CD45RO/CCR7/CD25/CD127/CD95/CD27.

Sequencing input: central memory CD4+ T cells from blood. This TCR came from a woman aged 18-29 years in good health. The chain uses TRBV7-3 and TRBJ1-1; a possible D gene is TRBD1 (5 bases). The CDR3 loop reads CASSWGLNTEAFF. Written as DNA, the CDR3 is TGTGCCAGCAGCTGGGGGTTGAACACTGAAGCTTTCTTT.